The 2 T cell receptor beta chains presented below share a single source sample, sequenced in a study of shared clonotypes between healthy human individuals. Positive CCR7 selection of CD45RO-negative cells yielded the naive CD8 cells, and terminally differentiated effector memory CD45RA+ cells were excluded. Sequencing was performed with immunoSEQ multiplex PCR; in TCRdb, only in-frame clones are kept and a portion is missing. The sample comprises around 1.9 million clones, roughly 93% of which are singletons, and around 1.8% rests with the top ten. Input material: naive CD8+ T cells from PBMCs. The receptors were gathered from a man aged 18 to 30 in good health. Some clones in this sample may be carry-over from other donors' samples.

The chain joins TRBV11-2 to TRBJ2-5; D remains unclear. With 4 bases removed from V and 5 bases from J, the gap between germline ends came to 14 bases. This CDR3 is built from 14 residues. Per germline, CDR1 SGHAT and CDR2 FQNNGV. The CDR3 here is CASSSVEVWETQYF. The DNA of the CDR3 is TGTGCCAGCAGCTCGGTCGAAGTCTGGGAGACCCAGTACTTC.

The rearrangement links TRBV6-1 to TRBJ2-5; perhaps D is TRBD1 or TRBD2 (5 bases each). The V end was cut by 4 bases, the J end by 4 bases, with 19 bases between. This CDR3 region has 16 residues. CDR1 is MNHNS, CDR2 SASEGT, per germline. CDR3 DNA sequence: TGTGCCAGCAGTGTACGGGGCTGGGATAGGGTAGAGACCCAGTACTTC. It specifies CASSVRGWDRVETQYF.